This T cell receptor (beta chain) originates from a study of shared clonotypes between healthy human individuals. General study points: Compared with clonotypes that all four donors shared, non-shared clonotypes had lower generation probabilities. Larger estimated richness was generally seen in naive subsets than in memory subsets.

Both subsets, CD45RA+ naive and CD45RA-negative memory, were split from the CD4+ cells. The data were produced by immunoSEQ multiplex PCR, yet TCRdb's version contains in-frame clones alone and is incomplete. Among 1,400,000 or so clones listed, approximately 98.5% were seen once. A remark on this clone: The antigen is not known. Other DNA sequences in the same sample also yield this CDR3.

This CDR3 is 12 amino acids long. The V and J ends lost 3 bases and 1 base respectively, with 4 bases between them. Germline V gene data show CDR1 as MDHEN and CDR2 as SYDVKM. V usage is TRBV28 and J usage is TRBJ2-7, with D uncertain. Material: naive CD4+ T cells sorted from blood. The subset: CD45RA+ positively selected. The source is a man aged 25 to 40 in good health. CDR3: CASSLTSYEQYF. The CDR3 bases are TGTGCCAGCAGTTTGACTTCCTACGAGCAGTACTTC. Based on the CDR3 plus reference TRBV28 and TRBJ2-7, the full variable domain is DVKVTQSSRYLVKRTGEKVFLECVQDMDHENMFWYRQDPGLGLRLIYFSYDVKMKEKGDIPEGYSVSREKKERFSLILESASTNQTSMYLCASSLTSYEQYFGPGTRLTVT.